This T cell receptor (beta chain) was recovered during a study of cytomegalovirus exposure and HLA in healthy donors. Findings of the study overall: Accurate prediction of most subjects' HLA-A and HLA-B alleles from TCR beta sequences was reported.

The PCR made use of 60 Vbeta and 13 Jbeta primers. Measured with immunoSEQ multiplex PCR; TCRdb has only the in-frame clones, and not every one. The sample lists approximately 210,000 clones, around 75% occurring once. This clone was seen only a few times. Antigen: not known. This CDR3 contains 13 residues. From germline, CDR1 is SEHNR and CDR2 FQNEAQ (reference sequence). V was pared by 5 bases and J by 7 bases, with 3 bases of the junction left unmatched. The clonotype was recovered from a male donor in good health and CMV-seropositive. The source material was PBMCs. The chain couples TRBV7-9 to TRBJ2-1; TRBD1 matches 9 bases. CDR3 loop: CASSLGTGNEQFF. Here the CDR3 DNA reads TGTGCCAGCAGCCTCGGGACAGGGAATGAGCAGTTCTTC.